This passage covers 9 T cell receptor beta chains from one sample sequenced in a study of T cells in Graves' hyperthyroidism and ophthalmopathy. Authors of the study amplified TCR beta CDR3 regions from RNA transcripts. A set of HTBI primers served as the primers for a first-round RT-PCR of the TCR CDR3. TCRdb processed the multiplex PCR reads anew with MiXCR; each CDR3 protein has one entry. The sample consists of some 740,000 distinct CDR3 sequences, 12% to 15% of them appearing once. Sequencing was done on a sample of blood. The receptors originated from a woman aged 18-29 years with Graves' hyperthyroidism.

This clonotype was recorded many times. J is TRBJ2-7 and V is TRBV7-2; 7 bases map to TRBD1. The CDR3 totals 16 residues. The germline gives CDR1 SGHTA, CDR2 FQGNSA. Trimming at V came to 5 bases and at J to 4 bases, leaving 14 bases not matched to a gene. CDR3: CASSPRVQGIGYEQYF. The CDR3 nucleotides read TGTGCCAGCAGCCCGCGCGTACAGGGGATCGGTTACGAGCAGTACTTC.

This clonotype was seen ten or more times. The chain is built from TRBV18 and TRBJ1-5; D unclear. V lost 3 bases and J 3 bases, leaving 12 bases between the germline ends. Germline CDR1 KGHSH, CDR2 LQKENI. This CDR3 region has 15 residues. In DNA, the CDR3 is TGTGCCAGCTCACCGGATACGGGGTACAATCAGCCCCAGCATTTT. This gives the protein CASSPDTGYNQPQHF.

In its sample, this clonotype was seen a few times. The chain couples TRBV7-2 to TRBJ2-2; a weak D match, TRBD2 (6 bases). The germline CDR1 and CDR2 sequences are SGHTA and FQGNSA. V was shortened by 1 base and J by 7 bases, with 13 bases between the two germline ends. The length of the CDR3 is 15 residues. The CDR3 is CASSLVRTTDGELFF. CDR3 sequence (DNA): TGTGCCAGCAGCTTAGTAAGGACTACTGACGGGGAGCTGTTTTTT.

The genes are TRBV24-1 and TRBJ2-3; 8 bases match TRBD1. Germline loops: CDR1 KGHDR, CDR2 SFDVKD. With V trimmed by 4 bases and J by 3 bases, 11 bases remained unmatched. This CDR3 region has 17 residues. The CDR3 DNA sequence: TGTGCCACCAGTGACTTTGGACAGGGCTCACGTACAGATACGCAGTATTTT. Translation gives CATSDFGQGSRTDTQYF.

CDR3 amino acids: CASSMTGGRHGLTF. In DNA form, the CDR3 reads TGTGCCAGTAGTATGACAGGGGGCCGACACGGCCTGACTTTC. The V gene is TRBV19, the J gene TRBJ2-6, with 10 bases matching TRBD1. V dropped 3 bases and J dropped 15; count of bases not matched to a gene: 8. The germline gives CDR1 LNHDA, CDR2 SQIVND (reference sequence). The CDR3 extends over 14 amino acids.

This clonotype has a count of ten or more. This chain uses TRBV20-1 with TRBJ1-2; D is unclear. Trimming took off 3 bases at V and 0 bases at J, with 17 bases between the two ends. Germline V lookup: CDR1 DFQATT, CDR2 SNEGSKA (reference sequence). This CDR3 spans 16 amino acids. Here the CDR3 reads CSASDTSQPANYGYTF. The CDR3 coding sequence is TGCAGTGCTAGCGACACTTCACAGCCAGCTAACTATGGCTACACCTTC.

This sequence joins TRBV29-1 and TRBJ1-4; the D gene is possibly TRBD1 (6 bases). V dropped 2 bases and J dropped 8 bases, with 24 bases sitting between them. The CDR3 extends over 17 amino acids. Germline V gene data show CDR1 as SQVTM and CDR2 as ANQGSEA. CDR3 amino acids: CSVELETGAHLGEKLFF. Here the CDR3 DNA reads TGCAGCGTTGAATTAGAGACAGGCGCCCACCTAGGGGAAAAACTGTTTTTT.

This clonotype turned up a few times. The J gene is TRBJ1-5, the V gene TRBV15, with D maybe TRBD1 (6 bases). The CDR3 consists of 16 residues. Deletions cut 1 base from V and 6 bases from J, with 16 bases between. Germline CDR1 reads LNHNV; CDR2 reads YYDKDF (reference sequence). CDR3 in amino acids: CATSRGGQLQGQPQHF. In DNA form, the CDR3 reads TGTGCCACCAGCAGAGGAGGACAGCTACAAGGTCAGCCCCAGCATTTT.

This clonotype occurred many times. The chain carries TRBV12-3 or TRBV12-4 and TRBJ1-1; unclear D gene. V lost 1 base and J 1 base, leaving 10 bases between the germline ends. The CDR3 totals 15 residues. The CDR3 bases are TGTGCCAGCAGTTTAGTAAGGGATTGGAACACTGAAGCTTTCTTT. It translates to CASSLVRDWNTEAFF.